Below, 9 T cell receptor beta chains from the same sample are listed, as sequenced in a study of neurological immune-mediated disorders. A single record per CDR3 protein comes from TCRdb applying MiXCR to the 5' RACE reads. The sample lists 50,000 to 70,000 distinct CDR3 sequences; 2% to 2.5% were seen once. The sequenced sample consisted of PBMCs. These receptors originate from a man aged 50 or older with multiple sclerosis.

In its sample, this clonotype was seen many times. The rearrangement joins TRBV7-2 to TRBJ2-4; TRBD2 matches 11 bases. The CDR3 loop spans 18 amino acids. The V gene end was trimmed by 4 bases and the J gene end by 2 bases; junction bases not matched to a gene: 10. CDR1 is SGHTA and CDR2 is FQGNSA in the germline V gene. The CDR3: CASSSLAGGEITKNIQYF. The CDR3 DNA reads TGTGCCAGCAGCTCCCTAGCGGGGGGAGAAATAACCAAAAACATTCAGTACTTC.

This clonotype was counted ten times or more. The chain links TRBV7-8 to TRBJ2-5; maybe TRBD2 (6 bases). Trimming shortened V by 2 bases and J by 4 bases, and 14 bases separated the two germline ends. Germline V gene lookup returns CDR1 SGHVS and CDR2 FQNEAQ. CDR3 size: 15 residues. CDR3 sequence reads: CASSLLGGRGETQYF. In nucleotides, the CDR3 is TGTGCCAGCAGCTTACTGGGAGGAAGGGGAGAGACCCAGTACTTC.

This clonotype was counted at least ten times. The V gene is TRBV15, the J gene TRBJ2-6; D not certain. The CDR3 length is 18 residues. In germline, CDR1 is LNHNV, CDR2 YYDKDF (reference sequence). Trimming took off 0 bases at V and 0 bases at J, with 12 bases between the two ends. Written as DNA, the CDR3 is TGTGCCACCAGCAGAGATCGAAGGGCGGACTCTGGGGCCAACGTCCTGACTTTC. Translation: CATSRDRRADSGANVLTF.

This clonotype has at least ten counts. The chain couples TRBV4-2 to TRBJ2-1, with TRBD1 matching 9 bases. The CDR3 consists of 15 residues. With V trimmed by 0 bases and J by 7 bases, 4 bases remained unmatched. Germline loops: CDR1 LGHNA, CDR2 YNFKEQ. The CDR3 loop reads CASSQEGQGGNEQFF. DNA for the CDR3: TGTGCCAGCAGCCAAGAGGGACAGGGTGGGAATGAGCAGTTCTTC.

This clonotype occurred many times. V and J are TRBV12-3 or TRBV12-4 and TRBJ1-1; D remains unclear. Trimming cost V 1 base and J 10 bases, with 10 bases left between them. This CDR3 spans 12 amino acids. The CDR3 loop reads CASSLVAVGAFF. The CDR3 DNA reads as TGTGCCAGCAGTTTAGTGGCAGTAGGAGCTTTCTTT.

This clonotype was seen repeatedly, ten times or more. In DNA form, the CDR3 reads TGTGCCAGCAGGGGACAGGGGGCTGGTAATTCACCCCTCCACTTT. Protein: CASRGQGAGNSPLHF. The chain uses TRBV12-3 or TRBV12-4 and TRBJ1-6, with TRBD1 matching 12 bases. This CDR3 has 15 amino acids. J lost 6 bases, V lost 6 bases, and 3 bases had no gene match.

This clonotype was counted at least ten times. The chain uses TRBV3-1 and TRBJ2-3, with 7 bases matching TRBD1. The V and J ends lost 4 bases and 5 bases, in that order; junction bases with no gene match: 3. The CDR3 contains 13 residues. CDR1 and CDR2 (germline): LGHDT, YNNKEL (reference sequence). CDR3 sequence (DNA): TGTGCCAGCAGCCCCGGGACAGAAGATACGCAGTATTTT. It specifies CASSPGTEDTQYF.

This clonotype was recorded many times. The chain joins TRBV18 to TRBJ2-5; 8 nucleotides agree with TRBD1. The V gene's germline CDR1 is KGHSH and CDR2 LQKENI. The CDR3 loop spans 13 amino acids. The V gene end was trimmed by 4 bases and the J gene end by 3 bases; junction bases not matched to a gene: 1. CDR3 region: CASSQGQEETQYF. The CDR3, as DNA: TGTGCCAGCTCACAGGGACAGGAAGAGACCCAGTACTTC.

This clonotype was detected ten times or more. The genes are TRBV12-3 or TRBV12-4 and TRBJ1-1; tentatively, D is TRBD1 (5 bases). CDR3 length equals 13 residues. The ends were cut back, 3 bases at V and 6 bases at J, with 11 bases in the middle. The CDR3 loop reads CASSFTGAAEAFF. CDR3 in DNA: TGTGCCAGCAGTTTTACCGGGGCTGCTGAAGCTTTCTTT.